Listed below are T cell receptor beta chains from one sample, sequenced in a study of T cells in Graves' hyperthyroidism and ophthalmopathy. TCRdb fed the multiplex PCR reads into MiXCR, producing one record per CDR3 protein. The sample shows a few hundred thousand distinct CDR3 sequences, roughly 23% of them seen only once. The sample consisted of blood. The source of these receptors is a woman in her seventies with Graves' ophthalmopathy. The CDR3 runs from the conserved cysteine through the conserved F or W. A D gene is named only where the DNA matches it firmly. The size field is filled for only some rows; it gives once, few, many or a size class.

d_gene	j_gene	v_gene	abundance	CDR3aa	CDR3nt
NA	TRBJ2-5	TRBV5-5	few	CASSFQGRETQYF	TGTGCCAGCAGCTTCCAGGGAAGAGAGACCCAGTACTTC
NA	TRBJ2-2	TRBV7-2	NA	CASSPGLTGELFF	TGTGCCAGCAGCCCCGGCCTCACCGGGGAGCTGTTTTTT
NA	TRBJ1-1	TRBV20-1	many	CSARDPVQTAQRNTEAFF	TGCAGTGCTAGAGATCCAGTTCAGACCGCCCAAAGGAACACTGAAGCTTTCTTT
NA	TRBJ2-1	TRBV11-2	many	CASSPRLLSHEQFF	TGTGCCAGCAGCCCGAGACTCCTTAGCCATGAGCAGTTCTTC
NA	TRBJ2-1	TRBV7-9	once	CASSLLRFGDNEQFF	TGTGCCAGCAGCTTACTACGTTTTGGGGACAATGAGCAGTTCTTC
NA	TRBJ2-2	TRBV6-1	few	CASRGTQQATGELFF	TGTGCCAGCAGAGGGACTCAGCAAGCCACCGGGGAGCTGTTTTTT
TRBD1	TRBJ2-7	TRBV5-1	few	CASSLGTGAISYEQYF	TGCGCCAGCAGCTTGGGGACAGGGGCTATCTCCTACGAGCAGTACTTC
NA	TRBJ2-1	TRBV3-1	many	CASSQERGREQFF	TGTGCCAGCAGCCAAGAAAGGGGGAGGGAGCAGTTCTTC
NA	TRBJ2-7	TRBV29-1	NA	CSVGSGDEQYF	TGCAGCGTTGGATCCGGCGACGAGCAGTACTTC
NA	TRBJ2-1	TRBV3-1	NA	CASSQAKPVAASYNEQFF	TGTGCCAGCAGCCAAGCTAAACCGGTAGCGGCCTCCTACAATGAGCAGTTCTTC
TRBD1	TRBJ1-1	TRBV9	NA	CASSPRTGLGRGTEAFF	TGTGCCAGCAGCCCTCGGACAGGGCTTGGTCGGGGGACTGAAGCTTTCTTT
NA	TRBJ2-7	TRBV7-2	NA	CASSFFGEEQYF	TGTGCCAGCAGCTTTTTTGGGGAGGAGCAGTACTTC
NA	TRBJ1-5	TRBV19	NA	CASSVGPLSHQPQHF	TGTGCCAGTAGTGTCGGACCCCTGAGTCATCAGCCCCAGCATTTT
NA	TRBJ1-4	TRBV5-1	NA	CASSLDTGYGEKLFF	TGCGCCAGCAGCTTGGATACAGGGTACGGTGAAAAACTGTTTTTT
TRBD1	TRBJ1-2	TRBV2	NA	CASREQGTPNYGYTF	TGTGCCAGCAGAGAACAGGGGACTCCGAACTATGGCTACACCTTC
NA	TRBJ1-6	TRBV3-1	NA	CASSQVIRNSPLHF	TGTGCCAGCAGCCAAGTAATTCGGAATTCACCCCTCCACTTT
NA	TRBJ2-7	TRBV7-9	NA	CASSGIIGEQYF	TGTGCCAGCAGCGGGATCATCGGAGAGCAGTACTTC
NA	TRBJ2-7	TRBV9	NA	CASSAGGTGLSYEQYF	TGTGCCAGCAGCGCCGGGGGAACAGGGCTTTCCTACGAGCAGTACTTC
NA	TRBJ2-7	TRBV7-9	few	CASSSDRDSGTYEQYF	TGTGCCAGCAGCTCCGACCGGGACAGCGGGACGTACGAGCAGTACTTC
NA	TRBJ1-1	TRBV20-1	many	CSAVNAGTEAFF	TGCAGTGCAGTCAACGCGGGCACTGAAGCTTTCTTT
NA	TRBJ1-6	TRBV20-1	NA	CSARVDNINSPLHF	TGCAGTGCTAGAGTGGACAACATTAATTCACCCCTCCACTTT
TRBD1	TRBJ1-5	TRBV4-2	few	CASSQRTGVHQPQHF	TGTGCCAGCAGCCAAAGGACAGGGGTGCATCAGCCCCAGCATTTT
NA	TRBJ1-6	TRBV15	many	CATSRVSGIGYNSPLHF	TGTGCCACCAGCAGAGTTTCAGGGATCGGCTATAATTCACCCCTCCACTTT
NA	TRBJ1-2	TRBV6-5	NA	CASSYGGAYGYTF	TGTGCCAGCAGTTACGGCGGGGCATATGGCTACACCTTC
NA	TRBJ2-1	TRBV3-1	NA	CASSPSRQEQFF	TGTGCCAGCAGCCCTTCGAGACAGGAGCAGTTCTTC
NA	TRBJ2-7	TRBV6-5	NA	CASSYFALASSYEQYF	TGTGCCAGCAGTTACTTCGCCCTAGCGAGCTCCTACGAGCAGTACTTC
NA	TRBJ1-5	TRBV12-3/TRBV12-4	NA	CASSWEQRNQPQHF	TGTGCCAGCAGTTGGGAACAGCGGAATCAGCCCCAGCATTTT
NA	TRBJ2-1	TRBV27	many	CASSFRGRPDNEQFF	TGTGCCAGCAGTTTCCGGGGGAGGCCTGACAATGAGCAGTTCTTC
TRBD1	TRBJ1-2	TRBV5-5	NA	CASSWDSSFYGYTF	TGTGCCAGCAGCTGGGACAGCTCGTTCTATGGCTACACCTTC
TRBD2	TRBJ2-1	TRBV12-3/TRBV12-4	few	CASSPGTSVYNEQFF	TGTGCCAGCAGCCCGGGAACTAGCGTTTACAATGAGCAGTTCTTC
TRBD2	TRBJ2-2	TRBV30	NA	CAWSDTSGSDLTGELFF	TGTGCCTGGAGCGATACTAGCGGCTCCGACCTCACCGGGGAGCTGTTTTTT
NA	TRBJ1-1	TRBV18	few	CASSLQEVNTEAFF	TGTGCCAGCTCACTACAGGAGGTGAACACTGAAGCTTTCTTT
NA	TRBJ2-7	TRBV2	NA	CASGEGGEQYF	TGTGCCAGCGGGGAAGGAGGCGAGCAGTACTTC
NA	TRBJ2-7	TRBV20-1	NA	CSAKQGSGEQYF	TGCAGTGCTAAGCAGGGATCAGGAGAGCAGTACTTC
TRBD2	TRBJ2-1	TRBV7-9	few	CASSFLAGGVGTAGGRSYNEQFF	TGTGCCAGCAGCTTTTTAGCGGGTGGGGTAGGTACGGCGGGAGGTCGGTCCTACAATGAGCAGTTCTTC
TRBD1	TRBJ2-7	TRBV7-9	few	CASSLYVGQGNNEQYF	TGTGCCAGCAGCCTTTATGTGGGACAGGGTAACAACGAGCAGTACTTC
NA	TRBJ2-3	TRBV3-1	few	CASSEVEDTQYF	TGTGCCAGCAGCGAAGTAGAAGATACGCAGTATTTT
NA	TRBJ2-2	TRBV24-1	NA	CATGGAWSTGELFF	TGTGCCACCGGGGGGGCCTGGAGCACCGGGGAGCTGTTTTTT
TRBD2	TRBJ2-1	TRBV4-2	few	CASSQGRTSGPNNEQFF	TGTGCCAGCAGCCAAGGGAGAACTAGCGGGCCTAACAATGAGCAGTTCTTC
TRBD2	TRBJ2-1	TRBV6-1	NA	CASTGSGLVHNEQFF	TGTGCCAGCACCGGCTCGGGACTAGTGCACAATGAGCAGTTCTTC
TRBD2	TRBJ2-3	TRBV30	NA	CAWGLGGGSATQYF	TGTGCCTGGGGGCTTGGCGGGGGATCAGCTACGCAGTATTTT
NA	TRBJ1-6	TRBV3-1	few	CASSQEGGSPLHF	TGTGCCAGCAGCCAAGAAGGTGGGTCACCCCTCCACTTT
TRBD1	TRBJ1-6	TRBV20-1	NA	CSAPGQSTNSPLHF	TGCAGTGCCCCGGGACAGTCAACTAATTCACCCCTCCACTTT
TRBD1	TRBJ1-1	TRBV29-1	many	CSVDPRGLDTEAFF	TGCAGCGTTGATCCCAGGGGGCTGGACACTGAAGCTTTCTTT
NA	TRBJ1-2	TRBV6-2/TRBV6-3	few	CASSYSTRTGYGYTF	TGTGCCAGCAGTTACTCGACGCGGACTGGCTATGGCTACACCTTC
NA	TRBJ2-7	TRBV9	NA	CASSSRADAGEQYF	TGTGCCAGCAGCTCCCGGGCGGATGCGGGCGAGCAGTACTTC
TRBD1	TRBJ2-1	TRBV6-1	few	CASNDGTAYNEQFF	TGTGCCAGCAACGACGGGACAGCGTACAATGAGCAGTTCTTC
NA	TRBJ2-7	TRBV2	many	CASSDSGGWEQYF	TGTGCCAGCAGTGACTCGGGGGGCTGGGAGCAGTACTTC
TRBD1	TRBJ1-5	TRBV7-2	NA	CASSLRGLGTGLQPQHF	TGTGCCAGCAGCTTAAGGGGGCTTGGAACGGGTTTACAGCCCCAGCATTTT
NA	TRBJ2-7	TRBV6-1	few	CASSYGRDYEQYF	TGTGCCAGCAGTTATGGCAGGGACTACGAGCAGTACTTC
TRBD2	TRBJ2-1	TRBV10-1	few	CASSPGLAELYEQFF	TGCGCCAGCAGTCCGGGACTAGCGGAATTATATGAGCAGTTCTTC